This passage covers 30 T cell receptor beta chains from one sample sequenced in a study of chemoradiotherapy in HPV16-positive cancers. Sequencing used immunoSEQ multiplex PCR; TCRdb keeps in-frame clones, though not all of them. The data contain about 14,000 clones, roughly 79% of them singletons. The material was obtained from a patient who underwent chemoradiotherapy. The receptors here all came from a human donor with HPV-associated anogenital cancer.

The J gene is TRBJ1-1, the V gene TRBV11-2; weak D call: TRBD1 (6 bases). Looked up from germline, CDR1 is SGHAT and CDR2 is FQNNGV. The length of the CDR3 is 14 residues. V was shortened by 4 bases and J by 1 base, with 10 bases between the two germline ends. The CDR3 bases are TGTGCCAGCAGCTACAAGGGGGGGAACACTGAAGCTTTCTTT. Protein: CASSYKGGNTEAFF.

The V gene is TRBV7-8, the J gene TRBJ2-7; tentative D call: TRBD2 (5 bases). The V gene's germline CDR1 is SGHVS and CDR2 FQNEAQ. V lost 0 bases to trimming and J lost 0 bases, with 9 bases between them. This CDR3 is built from 15 residues. In DNA form, the CDR3 reads TGTGCCAGCAGCTTAGCGGGAGCGAGCTCCTACGAGCAGTACTTC. Encoded protein: CASSLAGASSYEQYF.

The CDR3 bases are TGTGCCAGCAGTTACAGGGGACAGGGGACCTACGAGCAGTACTTC. The encoded protein is CASSYRGQGTYEQYF. This chain links TRBV6-5 with TRBJ2-7; TRBD1 aligns across 10 bases. The CDR3 contains 15 residues. From germline, CDR1 is MNHEY and CDR2 SVGAGI. J gave up 2 bases and V 2 bases, and 3 bases lay outside the gene matches.

In its sample, this clone was seen a few times. J is TRBJ2-7 and V is TRBV5-5, with D tentatively TRBD2 (6 bases). V was shortened by 1 base and J by 2 bases, with 13 bases between the two germline ends. The CDR3 is made up of 15 amino acids. The V gene's germline CDR1 is SGHKS and CDR2 YYEKEE (reference sequence). For the CDR3, the DNA is TGTGCCAGCAGCTTGAGGTGGCGGGAACCCTACGAGCAGTACTTC. This sequence encodes CASSLRWREPYEQYF.

The chain has TRBV30 and TRBJ1-2; D remains ambiguous. Germline V gene sequence: CDR1 GTSNPN, CDR2 SVGIG (reference sequence). The CDR3 extends over 14 amino acids. CDR3 amino acids: CAVRGEGYNYGYTF. CDR3 bases: TGTGCAGTCCGTGGGGAGGGATACAACTATGGCTACACCTTC.

The V and J genes are TRBV27 and TRBJ1-4; 8 bases match TRBD1. CDR1 is MNHEY and CDR2 is SMNVEV in the germline V gene (reference sequence). Trimming removed 5 bases from V and 0 bases from J; junction bases left unmatched: 8. The CDR3 consists of 17 residues. The DNA of the CDR3 is TGTGCCAGCAGTCCCCTCGGACAGGGTACAACTAATGAAAAACTGTTTTTT. Translation: CASSPLGQGTTNEKLFF.

The chain has TRBV7-8 and TRBJ2-1; D remains ambiguous. Between the trimmed V and J ends, which lost 2 bases and 9 bases, there was a span of 5 bases. Germline V gives CDR1 SGHVS, CDR2 FQNEAQ. The CDR3 runs to 11 residues. CDR3 sequence reads: CASSLLGEQFF. The CDR3, as DNA: TGTGCCAGCAGCTTATTGGGTGAGCAGTTCTTC.

The rearrangement joins TRBV19 to TRBJ2-4; no clear D. This CDR3 region has 14 residues. Germline V gene data show CDR1 as LNHDA and CDR2 as SQIVND (reference sequence). Deletions cut 9 bases from V and 2 bases from J, with 14 bases between. The CDR3: CASTPGLTKNIQYF. The CDR3 DNA is TGTGCCAGCACCCCCGGTTTGACCAAAAACATTCAGTACTTC. Complete variable domain (other parts from reference TRBV19 and TRBJ2-4): DGGITQSPKYLFRKEGQNVTLSCEQNLNHDAMYWYRQDPGQGLRLIYYSQIVNDFQKGDIAEGYSVSREKKESFPLTVTSAQKNPTAFYLCASTPGLTKNIQYFGAGTRLSVL.

This clone came up once. The chain has TRBV14 and TRBJ2-3; tentatively, D is TRBD2 (5 bases). Germline V gives CDR1 SGHDN, CDR2 FVKESK. V lost 0 bases and J lost 6, with 10 bases in between. The CDR3 runs to 14 residues. CDR3: CASSQELDWDTQYF. The CDR3 coding sequence is TGTGCCAGCAGCCAAGAACTAGATTGGGATACGCAGTATTTT.

The chain carries TRBV7-9 and TRBJ2-5, with TRBD2 matching 11 bases. The CDR3 spans 14 residues. Germline CDR1 is SEHNR and CDR2 is FQNEAQ (reference sequence). V was pared by 3 bases and J by 4 bases, with 1 base of the junction left unmatched. CDR3 nucleotides: TGTGCCAGCAGCTTTAGCGGGGGGGGAGAGACCCAGTACTTC. Amino acids: CASSFSGGGETQYF.

This clone was seen a handful of times. This rearrangement joins TRBV27 to TRBJ2-1, with a weak D call TRBD1 (6 bases). Trimming removed 4 bases from V and 4 bases from J, with 11 bases in between. Germline loops: CDR1 MNHEY, CDR2 SMNVEV (reference sequence). The CDR3 has 14 residues. The CDR3 coding sequence is TGTGCCAGCAGTTCCGGACAGACTTACAATGAGCAGTTCTTC. Translating gives CASSSGQTYNEQFF.

CDR3 region: CSVEAPLSRHEAFF. CDR3 sequence (DNA): TGCAGCGTTGAAGCTCCCCTGAGTCGCCATGAAGCTTTCTTT. This sequence joins TRBV29-1 and TRBJ1-1; D remains ambiguous. Trimming removed 1 base at V and 7 bases at J, with 16 bases between. There are 14 residues in the CDR3. CDR1 SQVTM and CDR2 ANQGSEA come from the germline V gene.

V gene TRBV5-4 combines with J gene TRBJ2-7, with D unclear. Germline V gene sequence: CDR1 SGHNT, CDR2 YYREEE (reference sequence). CDR3 size: 14 residues. V lost 3 bases and J 4 bases, leaving 14 bases between the germline ends. The CDR3 DNA follows: TGTGCCAGCAGCTACTTGGGTTTCGGGTACGAGCAGTACTTC. Its translation is CASSYLGFGYEQYF.

The chain links TRBV21-1 to TRBJ2-7; TRBD1, the table's D call, lacks a check against the DNA. TRBV21-1 constitutes a pseudogene. The CDR3 loop spans 15 amino acids. The CDR3 sequence: CASSFCEGDPYEQYF. The CDR3 region has the DNA TGTGCCAGCAGCTTTTGTGAGGGGGATCCCTACGAGCAGTACTTC.

The rearrangement links TRBV11-3 to TRBJ2-7; a possible D gene is TRBD1 (6 bases). V was pared by 3 bases and J by 0 bases, with 9 bases between. Germline values: CDR1 SGHNT, CDR2 YENEEA. This CDR3 region has 14 residues. The CDR3, as DNA: TGTGCCAGCAGCTTCCAGGGGAACTCCTACGAGCAGTACTTC. It yields the protein CASSFQGNSYEQYF.

V usage is TRBV7-8 and J usage is TRBJ2-2, with D unresolved. The germline V gene encodes CDR1 SGHVS and CDR2 FQNEAQ. The CDR3 is made up of 12 amino acids. Trimming removed 3 bases at V and 5 bases at J, with 4 bases between. The CDR3 region is CASSFGTGELFF. The CDR3 region has the DNA TGTGCCAGCAGCTTCGGAACCGGGGAGCTGTTTTTT.

J is TRBJ1-5 and V is TRBV19, with D maybe TRBD1 (5 bases). From germline, CDR1 is LNHDA and CDR2 SQIVND (reference sequence). The CDR3 covers 13 residues. Trimming took off 8 bases at V and 5 bases at J, with 13 bases between the two ends. The CDR3 DNA follows: TGTGCCAGTCAAAGCAGGGCGGATCAGCCCCAGCATTTT. The encoded protein is CASQSRADQPQHF.

V usage is TRBV15 and J usage is TRBJ1-4, with 9 positions matching TRBD1. The germline V gene encodes CDR1 LNHNV and CDR2 YYDKDF (reference sequence). CDR3 length: 17 amino acids. J lost 0 bases, V lost 3 bases, and 5 bases had no gene match. CDR3 DNA: TGTGCCACCAGCAGGGACAGGGGTTATGCAACTAATGAAAAACTGTTTTTT. Encoded protein: CATSRDRGYATNEKLFF.

The V and J genes are TRBV7-8 and TRBJ1-1; D remains ambiguous. The V gene's germline CDR1 is SGHVS and CDR2 FQNEAQ. The germline V and J ends were trimmed by 2 bases and 0 bases, with 7 bases remaining between them. This CDR3 has 14 amino acids. CDR3 nucleotide sequence: TGTGCCAGCAGCTTAATGGGAATGAACACTGAAGCTTTCTTT. Amino acid sequence: CASSLMGMNTEAFF.

The chain has TRBV9 and TRBJ2-7; 10 nucleotides agree with TRBD2. Germline trimming cut 1 base from V and 3 bases from J; bases unmatched to any gene: 7. Germline CDR1 SGDLS, CDR2 YYNGEE. The CDR3 spans 16 residues. CDR3 nucleotide sequence: TGTGCCAGCAGCGTAACTAGCGGGGCCACGCTCTACGAGCAGTACTTC. Encoded protein: CASSVTSGATLYEQYF.

The chain links TRBV5-1 to TRBJ1-4; a weak D match, TRBD1 (6 bases). The CDR3 is made up of 16 amino acids. The V gene's germline CDR1 is SGHRS and CDR2 YFSETQ. V was clipped by 4 bases and J by 7 bases, with 20 bases between them. This CDR3 is CASSQNRQDRSEKLFF. As DNA, the CDR3 is TGCGCCAGCAGCCAAAATCGACAGGATCGAAGTGAAAAACTGTTTTTT.

The gene calls are TRBV15 and TRBJ1-2; no definite D call. The CDR3 spans 13 residues. Trimming took 0 bases from V and 3 from J, leaving 5 bases between them. Germline values: CDR1 LNHNV, CDR2 YYDKDF (reference sequence). CDR3 DNA sequence: TGTGCCACCAGCAGAGATCATTACTATGGCTACACCTTC. It specifies CATSRDHYYGYTF.

The CDR3 region is CASSAMGLANEKLFF. CDR3 coding DNA: TGTGCCAGCAGTGCGATGGGTCTAGCTAATGAAAAACTGTTTTTT. J is TRBJ1-4 and V is TRBV28; D is unresolved. The CDR3 covers 15 residues. Germline CDR1 is MDHEN and CDR2 is SYDVKM. V lost 5 bases and J lost 3, with 13 bases in between.

The V gene is TRBV9, the J gene TRBJ2-7; D possibly corresponds to TRBD2 (5 bases). This CDR3 spans 15 amino acids. Trimming cost V 3 bases and J 3 bases, with 16 bases left between them. Germline CDR1 reads SGDLS; CDR2 reads YYNGEE. DNA of the CDR3: TGTGCCAGCAGCGGAGTGAGGGCCGAGGTCTACGAGCAGTACTTC. Its translation: CASSGVRAEVYEQYF.

This sequence joins TRBV15 and TRBJ2-7; 9 nucleotides agree with TRBD1. Unmatched junction bases numbered 8, after V lost 0 bases and J lost 2 bases. The CDR3 is 17 residues long. Germline assignment: CDR1 LNHNV and CDR2 YYDKDF (reference sequence). The CDR3 region has the DNA TGTGCCACCAGCAGAGAATTGGTGGGACAGGGAACCTACGAGCAGTACTTC. Translation: CATSRELVGQGTYEQYF.

V and J are TRBV4-2 and TRBJ1-3; D is unresolved. Germline assignment: CDR1 LGHNA and CDR2 YNFKEQ. The V gene lost 0 bases and the J gene lost 4 bases, with 4 bases spanning the gap. CDR3 size: 13 residues. The CDR3: CASSQEQGNTIYF. CDR3 sequence (DNA): TGTGCCAGCAGCCAAGAACAAGGAAACACCATATATTTT.

In its sample, this clone was seen once. This rearrangement joins TRBV5-6 to TRBJ2-5; 8 bases fit TRBD1. Trimming took 7 bases from V and 11 from J; bases not matched to a gene: 19. Germline V gene sequence: CDR1 SGHDT, CDR2 YYEEEE. This CDR3 is built from 15 residues. DNA of the CDR3: TGTGCCAGCGGGCCCCTCGGGACAGGAAAGGGGGAGCAGTACTTC. Translation: CASGPLGTGKGEQYF.

The rearrangement joins TRBV19 to TRBJ2-1; D remains unclear. Germline assignment: CDR1 LNHDA and CDR2 SQIVND (reference sequence). Trimming cost V 7 bases and J 3 bases, with 10 bases left between them. The CDR3 covers 13 residues. CDR3 bases: TGTGCCAGTAAACTACAGAACTACAATGAGCAGTTCTTC. It encodes CASKLQNYNEQFF.

This sequence joins TRBV5-4 and TRBJ2-2; unclear D gene. Germline-derived CDR1 and CDR2 are SGHNT and YYREEE (reference sequence). The CDR3 sequence is 11 residues long. The germline V and J ends were trimmed by 1 base and 6 bases, with 1 base remaining between them. CDR3 sequence reads: CASSLSGELFF. The DNA of the CDR3 is TGTGCCAGCAGCTTGTCCGGGGAGCTGTTTTTT.

The chain combines TRBV10-1 with TRBJ2-1; D unclear. This CDR3 comprises 15 residues. CDR1 and CDR2 (germline): WNHNN, SYGVQD (reference sequence). Trimming took 3 bases from V and 5 from J, leaving 14 bases between them. The CDR3 region has the DNA TGCGCCAGCAGTGATCTGGACGAAGCAGACAATGAGCAGTTCTTC. Translated, it gives CASSDLDEADNEQFF.